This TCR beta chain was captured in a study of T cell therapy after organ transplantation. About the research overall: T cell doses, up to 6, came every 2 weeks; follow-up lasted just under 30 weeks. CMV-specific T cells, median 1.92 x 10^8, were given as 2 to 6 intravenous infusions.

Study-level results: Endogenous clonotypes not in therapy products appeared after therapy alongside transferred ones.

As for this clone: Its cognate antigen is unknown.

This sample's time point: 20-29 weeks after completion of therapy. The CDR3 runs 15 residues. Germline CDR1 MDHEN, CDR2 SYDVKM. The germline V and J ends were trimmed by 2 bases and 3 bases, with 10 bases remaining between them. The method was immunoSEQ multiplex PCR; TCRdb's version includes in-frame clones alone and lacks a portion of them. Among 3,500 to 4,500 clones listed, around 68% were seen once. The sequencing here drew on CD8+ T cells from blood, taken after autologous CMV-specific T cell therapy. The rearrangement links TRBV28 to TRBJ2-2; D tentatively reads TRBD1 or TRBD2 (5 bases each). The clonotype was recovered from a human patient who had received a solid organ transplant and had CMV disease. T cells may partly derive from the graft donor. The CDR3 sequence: CASSLGEGHTGELFF. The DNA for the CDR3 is TGTGCCAGCAGTTTAGGCGAGGGGCACACCGGGGAGCTGTTTTTT.